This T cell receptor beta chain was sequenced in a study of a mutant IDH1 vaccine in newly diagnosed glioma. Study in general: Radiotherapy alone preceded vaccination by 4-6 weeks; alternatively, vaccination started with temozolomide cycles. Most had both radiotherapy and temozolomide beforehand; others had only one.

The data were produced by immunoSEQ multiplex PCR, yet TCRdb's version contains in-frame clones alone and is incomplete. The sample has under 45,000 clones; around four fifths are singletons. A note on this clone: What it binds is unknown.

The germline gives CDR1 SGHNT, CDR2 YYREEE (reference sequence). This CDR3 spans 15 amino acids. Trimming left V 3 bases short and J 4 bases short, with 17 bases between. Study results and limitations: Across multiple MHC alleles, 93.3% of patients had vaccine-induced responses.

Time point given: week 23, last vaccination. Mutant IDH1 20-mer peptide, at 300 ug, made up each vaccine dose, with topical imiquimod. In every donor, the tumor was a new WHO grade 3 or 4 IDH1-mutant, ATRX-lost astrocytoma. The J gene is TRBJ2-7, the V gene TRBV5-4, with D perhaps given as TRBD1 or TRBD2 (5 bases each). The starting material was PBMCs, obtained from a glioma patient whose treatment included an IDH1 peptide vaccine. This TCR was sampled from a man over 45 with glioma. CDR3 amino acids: CASSSARDHLYEQYF. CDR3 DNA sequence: TGTGCCAGCAGCTCGGCCCGGGACCACCTATACGAGCAGTACTTC.